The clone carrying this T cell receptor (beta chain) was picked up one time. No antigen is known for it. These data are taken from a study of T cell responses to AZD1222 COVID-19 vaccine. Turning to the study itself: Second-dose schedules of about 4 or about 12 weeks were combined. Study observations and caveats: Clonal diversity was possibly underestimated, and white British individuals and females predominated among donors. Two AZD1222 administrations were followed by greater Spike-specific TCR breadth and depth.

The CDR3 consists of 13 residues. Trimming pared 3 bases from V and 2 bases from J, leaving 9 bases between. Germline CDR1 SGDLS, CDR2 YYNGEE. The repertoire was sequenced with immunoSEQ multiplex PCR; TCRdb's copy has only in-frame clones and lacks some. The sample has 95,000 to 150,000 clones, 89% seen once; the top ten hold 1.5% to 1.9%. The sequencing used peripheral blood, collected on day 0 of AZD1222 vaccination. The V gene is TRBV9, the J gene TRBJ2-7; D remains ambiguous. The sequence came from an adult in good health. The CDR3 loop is CASSGDGPYEQYF. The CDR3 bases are TGTGCCAGCAGCGGAGACGGGCCCTACGAGCAGTACTTC.